A single sample is the source of the 29 T cell receptor beta chains below, sequenced in a study of identifying expanded T cells in peripheral blood. The method was immunoSEQ multiplex PCR; TCRdb's version includes in-frame clones alone and lacks a portion of them. The repertoire holds 95,000 to 100,000 clones, with 87% as singletons. The sequencing sample was made of blood. The origin of the receptors is a person aged 18-70 years in good health.

The chain uses TRBV7-2 and TRBJ1-2; 8 bases are shared with TRBD1. Germline lookup yields CDR1 SGHTA and CDR2 FQGNSA. The junction had 6 bases not matched to a gene; V was cut back by 5 bases and J by 10 bases. The CDR3 has 12 amino acids. CDR3 nucleotide sequence: TGTGCCAGCAGCCCCATGGACAGGGCCTACACCTTC. Its translation is CASSPMDRAYTF.

The V and J genes are TRBV11-2 and TRBJ1-3; 10 positions agree with TRBD1. The CDR3 contains 18 residues. The V segment lost 5 bases and the J segment 4 bases; nucleotides outside the gene matches: 14. Germline assignment: CDR1 SGHAT and CDR2 FQNNGV. The CDR3 nucleotides read TGTGCCAGCAGCCGAACGGGACAGGGGCATCGTAGCGGAAACACCATATATTTT. This sequence encodes CASSRTGQGHRSGNTIYF.

This clone was picked up a small number of times. The rearrangement joins TRBV29-1 to TRBJ2-3; 7 positions match TRBD1. CDR3 length: 14 residues. After removal of 0 bases from V and 5 bases from J, the junction contained 5 bases not matched to a gene. The germline V gene has CDR1 SQVTM and CDR2 ANQGSEA. Here the CDR3 reads CSVEDKAGGDTQYF. CDR3 coding DNA: TGCAGCGTTGAAGATAAGGCAGGGGGAGATACGCAGTATTTT.

This clone has only a few counts. The chain carries TRBV7-2 and TRBJ1-5, with D hard to call. Deletions cut 5 bases from V and 4 bases from J, with 9 bases between. CDR1 SGHTA and CDR2 FQGNSA come from the germline V gene. The CDR3 contains 13 residues. The chain's CDR3 is CASSKPGNQPQHF. For the CDR3, the DNA is TGTGCCAGCAGCAAACCGGGTAATCAGCCCCAGCATTTT.

This clone was seen once. This chain uses TRBV6-6 with TRBJ1-1; maybe TRBD1 (5 bases). CDR1 is MNHNY and CDR2 is SVGAGI in the germline V gene (reference sequence). The CDR3 extends over 13 amino acids. Trimming removed 5 bases from V and 1 base from J, with 8 bases in between. The CDR3 region has the DNA TGTGCCAGCAGTCCAACAGGGAACACTGAAGCTTTCTTT. Translation: CASSPTGNTEAFF.

The sample holds a few counts of this clone. The chain joins TRBV15 to TRBJ2-1; perhaps TRBD1 as D (5 bases). V dropped 0 bases and J dropped 8 bases, with 17 bases sitting between them. CDR3 length: 16 residues. The germline V gene encodes CDR1 LNHNV and CDR2 YYDKDF (reference sequence). The CDR3 bases are TGTGCCACCAGCAGAGATTGGGGCAGGGAAGGCCATGAGCAGTTCTTC. This codes for CATSRDWGREGHEQFF.

This chain joins TRBV6-5 and TRBJ1-3; D is unresolved. Trimming removed 10 bases from V and 4 bases from J, with 14 bases in between. Germline V gives CDR1 MNHEY, CDR2 SVGAGI. CDR3 length equals 13 residues. CDR3 sequence (DNA): TGTGCCACCCGCAACGGGAGGGGAAACACCATATATTTT. Translating gives CATRNGRGNTIYF.

The CDR3 sequence: CASSFRGSEAFF. The CDR3 region has the DNA TGTGCCAGCAGTTTCAGGGGATCAGAAGCTTTCTTT. The chain has TRBV6-6 and TRBJ1-1; D might be TRBD1 (6 bases). Germline loops: CDR1 MNHNY, CDR2 SVGAGI (reference sequence). CDR3 length: 12 amino acids. V lost 4 bases, J lost 8 bases, and 11 bases lay in between.

The chain is built from TRBV9 and TRBJ2-3, with unresolved D. Trimming stripped 4 bases from V and 6 bases from J, with 6 bases between. The germline V gene has CDR1 SGDLS and CDR2 YYNGEE. This CDR3 has 11 residues. The CDR3 here is CASSITDTQYF. In nucleotides, the CDR3 is TGTGCCAGCAGCATAACGGATACGCAGTATTTT.

The chain carries TRBV2 and TRBJ2-3; D is possibly TRBD1 or TRBD2 (5 bases each). V was pared by 3 bases and J by 2 bases, with 12 bases between. Germline V lookup: CDR1 SNHLY, CDR2 FYNNEI. This CDR3 is built from 15 residues. CDR3 nucleotide sequence: TGTGCCAGCAGTGAGTCGGGGACCTCCACAGATACGCAGTATTTT. This translates into CASSESGTSTDTQYF.

CDR3 DNA sequence: TGTGCCAGCATCGGAACGATCGGGGGCTTAAGCAATCAGCCCCAGCATTTT. Residues: CASIGTIGGLSNQPQHF. The genes are TRBV2 and TRBJ1-5; maybe TRBD1 (6 bases). Germline V gene sequence: CDR1 SNHLY, CDR2 FYNNEI. Between the trimmed V and J ends, which lost 7 bases and 1 base, there was a span of 20 bases. The CDR3 spans 17 residues.

The chain is built from TRBV18 and TRBJ1-3, with TRBD1 identical over 8 bases. Germline assignment: CDR1 KGHSH and CDR2 LQKENI. The CDR3 contains 16 residues. After removal of 5 bases from V and 0 bases from J, the junction contained 6 bases not matched to a gene. The CDR3 loop reads CASSSDRGNSGNTIYF. The DNA for the CDR3 is TGTGCCAGCTCAAGCGACAGGGGAAACTCTGGAAACACCATATATTTT. Variable domain in full (rest from reference TRBV18 and TRBJ1-3): NAGVMQNPRHLVRRRGQEARLRCSPMKGHSHVYWYRQLPEEGLKFMVYLQKENIIDESGMPKERFSAEFPKEGPSILRIQQVVRGDSAAYFCASSSDRGNSGNTIYFGEGSWLTVV.

The chain combines TRBV4-3 with TRBJ2-7; TRBD1 agrees at 9 bases. V trimming: 0 bases; J trimming: 1 base; junction bases outside the gene matches: 13. The germline gives CDR1 LGHNA, CDR2 YSLEER. The CDR3 has 19 residues. CDR3 region: CASSQEGPHLGTGSYEQYF. CDR3 bases: TGCGCCAGCAGCCAAGAAGGGCCCCACCTCGGGACAGGGTCCTACGAGCAGTACTTC.

The DNA of the CDR3 is TGCGCCAGCAGCCAAGGGCAGGCACGGGGCGCAAACACTGAAGCTTTCTTT. Protein product: CASSQGQARGANTEAFF. The chain links TRBV4-1 to TRBJ1-1; tentatively, D is TRBD1 (5 bases). This CDR3 is built from 17 residues. V lost 1 base, J lost 2 bases, and 17 bases lay in between. From germline, CDR1 is MGHRA and CDR2 YSYEKL.

The rearrangement links TRBV9 to TRBJ1-1; TRBD1 agrees at 9 bases. Losses at the gene ends were 3 bases for V and 2 bases for J; bases not matched to a gene: 5. CDR3 length: 15 amino acids. The V gene's germline CDR1 is SGDLS and CDR2 YYNGEE. CDR3 residues: CASSAPGQGNTEAFF. The CDR3 nucleotides are TGTGCCAGCAGCGCTCCGGGACAGGGTAACACTGAAGCTTTCTTT.

The V call is TRBV5-6, the J call TRBJ2-5, with a tentative D call TRBD1 (6 bases). The end of the DNA aligns better with TRBJ2-7, so the J call may be wrong. This CDR3 comprises 16 residues. CDR1 SGHDT and CDR2 YYEEEE come from the germline V gene. The CDR3 region is CASSRKQGSGSYEQYF. DNA of the CDR3: TGTGCCAGCAGCCGTAAACAGGGTTCCGGTAGCTACGAGCAGTACTTC.

V usage is TRBV5-6 and J usage is TRBJ1-3; 7 bases fit TRBD1. The CDR3 is made up of 14 amino acids. From germline, CDR1 is SGHDT and CDR2 YYEEEE. V shed 2 bases and J 4 bases; nucleotides not matched to a gene: 3. The CDR3 reads CASSFGTEGNTIYF. The CDR3 region has the DNA TGTGCCAGCAGCTTCGGGACAGAAGGAAACACCATATATTTT. The full variable domain, its missing parts supplied by reference TRBV5-6 and TRBJ1-3, is DAGVTQSPTHLIKTRGQQVTLRCSPKSGHDTVSWYQQALGQGPQFIFQYYEEEERQRGNFPDRFSGHQFPNYSSELNVNALLLGDSALYLCASSFGTEGNTIYFGEGSWLTVV.

V and J are TRBV7-9 and TRBJ2-7, with TRBD2 matching over 10 bases. CDR1 is SEHNR, CDR2 FQNEAQ, per germline (reference sequence). The trim removed 5 bases at V and 5 bases at J, leaving 6 bases unmatched. This CDR3 contains 14 residues. In nucleotides, the CDR3 is TGTGCCAGCAGCCCGGGACTAGCGTTACACGAGCAGTACTTC. Translated: CASSPGLALHEQYF. The variable domain in full, completed from reference TRBV7-9 and TRBJ2-7, reads DTGVSQNPRHKITKRGQNVTFRCDPISEHNRLYWYRQTLGQGPEFLTYFQNEAQLEKSRLLSDRFSAERPKGSFSTLEIQRTEQGDSAMYLCASSPGLALHEQYFGPGTRLTVT.

The chain has TRBV4-3 and TRBJ1-5; D is unresolved. CDR1 LGHNA and CDR2 YSLEER come from the germline V gene. The ends were cut back, 0 bases at V and 2 bases at J, with 11 bases in the middle. The CDR3 covers 16 residues. The DNA for the CDR3 is TGCGCCAGCAGCCAAGATCCCCTCTTTCGCAATCAGCCCCAGCATTTT. Its translation is CASSQDPLFRNQPQHF.

The chain carries TRBV5-1 and TRBJ2-5; the match to TRBD1 covers 10 bases. V gave up 4 bases and J gave up 4 bases; unmatched junction bases: 1. This CDR3 contains 13 residues. CDR1 is SGHRS and CDR2 is YFSETQ in the germline V gene. CDR3 coding DNA: TGCGCCAGCAGCCGGGACAGGGGAGAGACCCAGTACTTC. This encodes CASSRDRGETQYF.

This sequence joins TRBV19 and TRBJ2-7; the D call may be TRBD1 or TRBD2 (5 bases each). The V end was cut by 10 bases, the J end by 4 bases, with 20 bases between. Germline loops: CDR1 LNHDA, CDR2 SQIVND (reference sequence). There are 14 residues in the CDR3. The CDR3 DNA reads as TGTGCCACTCAGGGCGGGCAGGGAGTATACGAGCAGTACTTC. Amino acid sequence: CATQGGQGVYEQYF.

The V and J genes are TRBV6-5 and TRBJ2-7; D is possibly TRBD1 (6 bases). V was shortened by 2 bases and J by 3 bases, with 11 bases between the two germline ends. Looked up from germline, CDR1 is MNHEY and CDR2 is SVGAGI. CDR3 length: 14 amino acids. CDR3: CASSYPGQIYEQYF. The CDR3 bases are TGTGCCAGCAGTTACCCCGGACAGATCTACGAGCAGTACTTC.

This clone was detected once. The junction departs from germline at one end; a sequencing error may be responsible. The chain combines TRBV5-4 with TRBJ1-3; D might be TRBD1 (5 bases). CDR3 length: 15 amino acids. Per germline, CDR1 SGHNT and CDR2 YYREEE (reference sequence). CDR3 residues: CASSQGVTSGNTIYF. In DNA form, the CDR3 reads TGCGCCAGCAGCCAGGGAGTTACCTCTGGAAACACCATATATTTT.

The genes are TRBV10-1 and TRBJ2-3, with 8 positions matching TRBD1. The J segment lost 4 bases and the V segment lost 1 base, leaving 13 bases of the junction unmatched. CDR1 is WNHNN and CDR2 is SYGVQD in the germline V gene (reference sequence). There are 18 residues in the CDR3. CDR3 residues: CASSEYAGRTGRPDTQYF. In DNA form, the CDR3 reads TGCGCCAGCAGTGAGTACGCGGGTCGGACAGGGCGTCCAGATACGCAGTATTTT.

The V gene is TRBV7-2, the J gene TRBJ2-7; the match to TRBD2 covers 8 bases. The CDR3 totals 16 residues. V lost 0 bases, J lost 3 bases, and 7 bases stayed unmatched. CDR1 SGHTA and CDR2 FQGNSA come from the germline V gene. CDR3 sequence: CASSLAFSGAYYEQYF. The CDR3 region has the DNA TGTGCCAGCAGCTTAGCCTTTAGCGGGGCTTACTACGAGCAGTACTTC.

CDR3 DNA sequence: TGTGCCAGCAGTCCCCGGGACTACCCCAGCCCCTACAATGAGCAGTTCTTC. This gives the protein CASSPRDYPSPYNEQFF. This chain connects TRBV25-1 to TRBJ2-1; 7 bases align to TRBD2. This CDR3 has 17 residues. The V gene end was trimmed by 5 bases and the J gene end by 2 bases; junction bases not matched to a gene: 12. Germline V gene data show CDR1 as MGHDK and CDR2 as SYGVNS. The variable domain in full, with the rest retrieved from reference TRBV25-1 and TRBJ2-1, is EADIYQTPRYLVIGTGKKITLECSQTMGHDKMYWYQQDPGMELHLIHYSYGVNSTEKGDLSSESTVSRIRTEHFPLTLESARPSHTSQYLCASSPRDYPSPYNEQFFGPGTRLTVL.

The CDR3 protein is CASSLERGTRRHEQYF. CDR3 bases: TGTGCCAGCAGTTTAGAGCGGGGGACCCGAAGGCACGAGCAGTACTTC. The chain uses TRBV28 and TRBJ2-7, with TRBD2 matching 8 bases. The CDR3 sequence is 16 residues long. J gave up 5 bases and V 2 bases, and 11 bases lay outside the gene matches. The germline CDR1 and CDR2 sequences are MDHEN and SYDVKM.

The chain uses TRBV5-6 and TRBJ1-2; D gene uncertain. Germline lookup yields CDR1 SGHDT and CDR2 YYEEEE. CDR3 length equals 15 residues. V was pared by 4 bases and J by 6 bases, with 19 bases between. The CDR3 sequence: CASSPLSSSSHGYTF. The CDR3 DNA reads as TGTGCCAGCAGCCCGTTGAGTTCCAGTTCCCATGGCTACACCTTC.

The V gene is TRBV7-8, the J gene TRBJ2-7, with a possible D match to TRBD1 (5 bases). Per the germline V gene, CDR1 is SGHVS and CDR2 is FQNEAQ. CDR3 length equals 14 residues. Trimming stripped 7 bases from V and 5 bases from J, with 18 bases between. The CDR3, as DNA: TGTGCCAGCAACCCTCGCCCAGGGTCCAACGAGCAGTACTTC. It encodes CASNPRPGSNEQYF.